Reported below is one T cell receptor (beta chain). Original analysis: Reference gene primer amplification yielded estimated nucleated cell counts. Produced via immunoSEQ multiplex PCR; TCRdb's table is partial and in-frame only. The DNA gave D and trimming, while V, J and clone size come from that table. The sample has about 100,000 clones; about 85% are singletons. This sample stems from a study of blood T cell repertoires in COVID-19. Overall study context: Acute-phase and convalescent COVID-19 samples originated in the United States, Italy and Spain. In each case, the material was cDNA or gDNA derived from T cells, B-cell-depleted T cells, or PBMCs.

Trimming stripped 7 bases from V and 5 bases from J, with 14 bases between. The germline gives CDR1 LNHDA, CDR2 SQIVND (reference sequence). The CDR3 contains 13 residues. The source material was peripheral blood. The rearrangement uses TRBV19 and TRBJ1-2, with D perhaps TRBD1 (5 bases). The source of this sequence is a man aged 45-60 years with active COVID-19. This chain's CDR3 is CASTGRAPYGYTF. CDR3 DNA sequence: TGTGCCAGTACCGGCAGGGCCCCATATGGCTACACCTTC.